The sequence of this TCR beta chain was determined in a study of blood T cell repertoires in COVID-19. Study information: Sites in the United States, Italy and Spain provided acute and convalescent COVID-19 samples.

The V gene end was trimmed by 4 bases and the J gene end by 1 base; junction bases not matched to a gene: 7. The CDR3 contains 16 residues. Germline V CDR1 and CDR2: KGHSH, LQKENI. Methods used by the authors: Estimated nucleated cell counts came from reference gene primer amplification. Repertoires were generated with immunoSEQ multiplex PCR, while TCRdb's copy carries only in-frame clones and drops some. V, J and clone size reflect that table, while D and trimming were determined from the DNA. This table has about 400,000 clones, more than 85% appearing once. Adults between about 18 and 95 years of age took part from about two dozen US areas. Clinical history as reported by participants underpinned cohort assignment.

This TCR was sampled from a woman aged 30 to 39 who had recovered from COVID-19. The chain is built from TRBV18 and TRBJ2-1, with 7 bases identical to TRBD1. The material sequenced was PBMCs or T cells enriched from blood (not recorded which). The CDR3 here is CASSLDREGSYNEQFF. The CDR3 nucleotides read TGTGCCAGCTCACTAGACAGGGAAGGGTCCTACAATGAGCAGTTCTTC.